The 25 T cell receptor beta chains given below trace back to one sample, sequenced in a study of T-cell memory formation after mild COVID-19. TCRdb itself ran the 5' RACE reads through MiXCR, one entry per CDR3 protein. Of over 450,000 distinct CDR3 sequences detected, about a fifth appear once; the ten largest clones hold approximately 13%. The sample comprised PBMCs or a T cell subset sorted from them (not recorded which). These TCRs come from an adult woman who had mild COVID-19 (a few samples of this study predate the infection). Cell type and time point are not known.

This CDR3 is CASSFDPRGQPQHF. The CDR3 coding sequence is TGTGCCAGCAGTTTCGACCCGAGGGGACAGCCCCAGCATTTT. This chain links TRBV12-3 or TRBV12-4 with TRBJ1-5; perhaps TRBD1 as D (5 bases). V lost 3 bases, J lost 7 bases, and 13 bases lay in between. The length of the CDR3 is 14 residues.

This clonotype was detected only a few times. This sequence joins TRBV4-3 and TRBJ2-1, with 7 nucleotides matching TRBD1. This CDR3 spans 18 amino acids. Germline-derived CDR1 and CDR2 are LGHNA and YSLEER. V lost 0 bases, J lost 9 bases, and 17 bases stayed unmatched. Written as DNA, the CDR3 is TGCGCCAGCAGCCAAGATCTGGGGCCAGGGGGTAGTCTGACTGAGCAGTTCTTC. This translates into CASSQDLGPGGSLTEQFF.

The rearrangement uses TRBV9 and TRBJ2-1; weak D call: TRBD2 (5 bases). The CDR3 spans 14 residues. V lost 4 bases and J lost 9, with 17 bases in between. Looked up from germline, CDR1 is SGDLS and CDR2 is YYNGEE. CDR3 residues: CASSTLGRGPEQFF. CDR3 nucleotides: TGTGCCAGCAGCACCCTCGGTCGAGGGCCTGAGCAGTTCTTC.

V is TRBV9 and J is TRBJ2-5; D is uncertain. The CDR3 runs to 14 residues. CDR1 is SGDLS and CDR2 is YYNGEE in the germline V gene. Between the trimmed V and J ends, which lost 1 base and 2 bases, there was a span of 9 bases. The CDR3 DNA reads TGTGCCAGCAGCGTAAGACCCGCTCAAGAGACCCAGTACTTC. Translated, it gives CASSVRPAQETQYF.

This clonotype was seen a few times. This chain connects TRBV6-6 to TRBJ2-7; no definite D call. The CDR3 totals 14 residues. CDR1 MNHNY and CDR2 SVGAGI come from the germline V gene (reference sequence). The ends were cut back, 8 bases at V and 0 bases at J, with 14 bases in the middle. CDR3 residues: CASLSVGSSYEQYF. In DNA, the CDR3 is TGTGCCAGCCTAAGCGTGGGATCCTCCTACGAGCAGTACTTC.

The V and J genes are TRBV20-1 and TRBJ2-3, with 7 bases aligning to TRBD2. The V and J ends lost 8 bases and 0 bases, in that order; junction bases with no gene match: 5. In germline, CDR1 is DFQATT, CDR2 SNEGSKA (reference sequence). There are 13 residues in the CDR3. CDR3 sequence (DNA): TGCAGTAGACTAGCAGGTAGCACAGATACGCAGTATTTT. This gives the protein CSRLAGSTDTQYF.

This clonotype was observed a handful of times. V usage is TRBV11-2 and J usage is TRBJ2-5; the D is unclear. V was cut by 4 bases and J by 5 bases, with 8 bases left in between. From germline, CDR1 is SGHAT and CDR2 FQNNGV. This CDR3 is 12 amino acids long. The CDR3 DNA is TGTGCCAGCAGCTACCGGTGGGAGACCCAGTACTTC. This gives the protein CASSYRWETQYF.

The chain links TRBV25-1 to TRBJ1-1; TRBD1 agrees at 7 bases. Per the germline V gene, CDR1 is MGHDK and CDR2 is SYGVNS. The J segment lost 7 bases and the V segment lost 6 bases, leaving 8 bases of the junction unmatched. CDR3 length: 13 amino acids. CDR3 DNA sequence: TGTGCCAGCAGCGACAGGGTGGGAGGTGAAGCTTTCTTT. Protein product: CASSDRVGGEAFF.

DNA for the CDR3: TGTGCCAGCAGCCCGACGGGGGCTCATATCTACGAGCAGTACTTC. Its translation: CASSPTGAHIYEQYF. The chain is built from TRBV11-1 and TRBJ2-7; D may match TRBD1 or TRBD2 (6 bases each). The CDR3 contains 15 residues. Trimming pared 5 bases from V and 3 bases from J, leaving 17 bases between. CDR1 SGHAT and CDR2 FQDESV come from the germline V gene (reference sequence).

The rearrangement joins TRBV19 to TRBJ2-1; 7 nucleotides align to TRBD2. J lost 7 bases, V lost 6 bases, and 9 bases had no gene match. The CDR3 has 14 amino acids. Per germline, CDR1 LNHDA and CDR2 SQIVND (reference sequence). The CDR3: CASSPTGGLNEQFF. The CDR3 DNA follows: TGTGCCAGTAGCCCGACGGGGGGACTAAATGAGCAGTTCTTC.

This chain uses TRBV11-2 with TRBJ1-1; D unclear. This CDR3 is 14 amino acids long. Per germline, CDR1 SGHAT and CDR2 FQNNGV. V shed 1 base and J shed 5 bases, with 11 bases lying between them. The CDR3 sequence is CASSLVAERTEAFF. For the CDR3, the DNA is TGTGCCAGCAGCTTAGTCGCAGAGAGGACTGAAGCTTTCTTT. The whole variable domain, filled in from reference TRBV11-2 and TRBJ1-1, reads EAGVAQSPRYKIIEKRQSVAFWCNPISGHATLYWYQQILGQGPKLLIQFQNNGVVDDSQLPKDRFSAERLKGVDSTLKIQPAKLEDSAVYLCASSLVAERTEAFFGQGTRLTVV.

CDR3 sequence (DNA): TGTGCCAGCTCACCACTGACTGATACTGATACCATATATTTT. It specifies CASSPLTDTDTIYF. The chain employs TRBV18 and TRBJ1-3; D uncertain. Trimming removed 1 base from V and 10 bases from J, with 14 bases in between. The CDR3 length is 14 residues. Germline values: CDR1 KGHSH, CDR2 LQKENI.

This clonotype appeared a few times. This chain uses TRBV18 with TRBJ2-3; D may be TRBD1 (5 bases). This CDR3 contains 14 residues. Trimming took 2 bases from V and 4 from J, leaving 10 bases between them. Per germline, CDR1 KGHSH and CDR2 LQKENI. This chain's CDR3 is CASSPSGQADTQYF. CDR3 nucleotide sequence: TGTGCCAGCTCACCATCCGGACAAGCAGATACGCAGTATTTT.

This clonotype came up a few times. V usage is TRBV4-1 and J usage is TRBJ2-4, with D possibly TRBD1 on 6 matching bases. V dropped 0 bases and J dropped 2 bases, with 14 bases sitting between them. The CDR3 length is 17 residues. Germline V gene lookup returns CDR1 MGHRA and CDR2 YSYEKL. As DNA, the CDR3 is TGCGCCAGCAGCCAAGACTACAGGGTTGTTACCAAAAACATTCAGTACTTC. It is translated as CASSQDYRVVTKNIQYF.

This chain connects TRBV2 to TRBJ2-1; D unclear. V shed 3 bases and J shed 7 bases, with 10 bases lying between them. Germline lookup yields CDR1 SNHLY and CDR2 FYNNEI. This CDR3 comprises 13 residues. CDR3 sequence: CASSDLAVNEQFF. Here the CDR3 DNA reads TGTGCCAGCAGTGATCTCGCGGTGAATGAGCAGTTCTTC.

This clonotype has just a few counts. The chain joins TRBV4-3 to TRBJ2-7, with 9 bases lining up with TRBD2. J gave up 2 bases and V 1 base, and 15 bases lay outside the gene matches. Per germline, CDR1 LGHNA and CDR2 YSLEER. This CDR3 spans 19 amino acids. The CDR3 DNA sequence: TGCGCCAGCAGCCAAGGCAGTCTAAAAGTAGGCGGGAGGGCCTACGAGCAGTACTTC. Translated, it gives CASSQGSLKVGGRAYEQYF.

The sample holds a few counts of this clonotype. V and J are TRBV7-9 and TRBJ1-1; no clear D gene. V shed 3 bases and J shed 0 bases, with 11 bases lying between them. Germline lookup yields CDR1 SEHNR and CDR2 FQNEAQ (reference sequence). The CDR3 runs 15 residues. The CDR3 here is CASSFQASMNTEAFF. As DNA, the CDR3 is TGTGCCAGCAGCTTCCAGGCGAGCATGAACACTGAAGCTTTCTTT.

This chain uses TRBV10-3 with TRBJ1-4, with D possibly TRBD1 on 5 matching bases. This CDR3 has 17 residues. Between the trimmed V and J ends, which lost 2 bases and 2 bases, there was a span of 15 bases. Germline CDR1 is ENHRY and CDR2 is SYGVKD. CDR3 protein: CAISEEGRGWTNEKLFF. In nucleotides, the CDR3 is TGTGCCATCAGTGAGGAGGGACGAGGATGGACTAATGAAAAACTGTTTTTT.

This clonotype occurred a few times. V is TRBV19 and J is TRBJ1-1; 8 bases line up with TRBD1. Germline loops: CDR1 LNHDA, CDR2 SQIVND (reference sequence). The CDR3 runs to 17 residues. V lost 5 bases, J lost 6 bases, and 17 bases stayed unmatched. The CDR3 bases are TGTGCCAGTAGTGCCAAATCCCCTCTTGTGACAGGGGCTGAAGCTTTCTTT. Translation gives CASSAKSPLVTGAEAFF.

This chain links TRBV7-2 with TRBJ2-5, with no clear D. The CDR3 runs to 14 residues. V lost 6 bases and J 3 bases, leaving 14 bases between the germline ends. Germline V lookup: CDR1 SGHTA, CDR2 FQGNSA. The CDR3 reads CASSPSGLKETQYF. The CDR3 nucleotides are TGTGCCAGCAGTCCTAGTGGGCTAAAAGAGACCCAGTACTTC. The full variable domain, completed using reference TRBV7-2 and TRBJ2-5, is GAGVSQSPSNKVTEKGKDVELRCDPISGHTALYWYRQSLGQGLEFLIYFQGNSAPDKSGLPSDRFSAERTGGSVSTLTIQRTQQEDSAVYLCASSPSGLKETQYFGPGTRLLVL.

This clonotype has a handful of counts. The CDR3 here is CASSEIGTGGTYEQYF. The CDR3 region has the DNA TGTGCCAGCAGCGAAATTGGGACAGGAGGGACCTACGAGCAGTACTTC. This chain uses TRBV5-6 with TRBJ2-7, with 8 bases identical to TRBD1. This CDR3 has 16 amino acids. With 4 bases clipped from V and 2 bases from J, the junction kept 11 bases outside the gene matches. Germline V gene lookup returns CDR1 SGHDT and CDR2 YYEEEE.

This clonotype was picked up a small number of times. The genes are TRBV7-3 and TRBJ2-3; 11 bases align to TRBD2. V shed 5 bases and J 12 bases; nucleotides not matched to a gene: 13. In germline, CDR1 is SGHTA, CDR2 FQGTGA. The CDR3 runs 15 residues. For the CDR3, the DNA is TGTGCCAGCAGCCAAGATGGGACTAGCGGTGGTAGCCAGTATTTT. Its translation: CASSQDGTSGGSQYF.

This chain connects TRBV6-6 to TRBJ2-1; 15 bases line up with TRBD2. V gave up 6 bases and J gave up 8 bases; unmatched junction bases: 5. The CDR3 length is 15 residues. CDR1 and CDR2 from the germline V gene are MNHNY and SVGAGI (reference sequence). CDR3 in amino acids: CASRGTSGRNHEQFF. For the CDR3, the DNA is TGTGCCAGCAGAGGGACTAGCGGGAGGAACCATGAGCAGTTCTTC.

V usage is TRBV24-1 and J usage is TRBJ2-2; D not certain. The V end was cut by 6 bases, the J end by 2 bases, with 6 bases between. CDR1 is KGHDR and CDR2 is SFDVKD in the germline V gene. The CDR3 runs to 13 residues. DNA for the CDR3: TGTGCCACCAGTTCCGGAAACACCGGGGAGCTGTTTTTT. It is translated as CATSSGNTGELFF.

CDR3 sequence: CASSPYGNQPQHF. As DNA, the CDR3 is TGTGCCAGCTCACCATACGGAAATCAGCCCCAGCATTTT. The V gene is TRBV18, the J gene TRBJ1-5, with unresolved D. The V gene lost 2 bases and the J gene lost 4 bases, with 6 bases spanning the gap. The length of the CDR3 is 13 residues. CDR1 and CDR2 from the germline V gene are KGHSH and LQKENI.